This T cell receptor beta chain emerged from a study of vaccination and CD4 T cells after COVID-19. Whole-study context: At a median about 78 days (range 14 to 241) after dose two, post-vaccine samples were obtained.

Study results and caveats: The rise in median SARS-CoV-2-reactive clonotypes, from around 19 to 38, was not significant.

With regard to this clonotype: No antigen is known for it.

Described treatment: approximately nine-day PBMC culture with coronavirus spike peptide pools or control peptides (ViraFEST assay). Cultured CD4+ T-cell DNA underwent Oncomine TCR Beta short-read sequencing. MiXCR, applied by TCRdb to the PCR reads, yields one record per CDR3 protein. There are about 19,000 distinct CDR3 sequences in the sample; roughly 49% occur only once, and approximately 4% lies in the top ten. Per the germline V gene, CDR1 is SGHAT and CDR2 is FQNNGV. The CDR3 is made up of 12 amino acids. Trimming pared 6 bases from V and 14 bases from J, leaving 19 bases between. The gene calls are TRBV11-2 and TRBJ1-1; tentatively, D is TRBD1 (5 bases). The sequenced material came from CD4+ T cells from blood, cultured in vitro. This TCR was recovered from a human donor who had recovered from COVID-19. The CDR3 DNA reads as TGTGCCAGCAGTCCACAGAGGGACCCGACGTTCTTT. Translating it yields CASSPQRDPTFF.